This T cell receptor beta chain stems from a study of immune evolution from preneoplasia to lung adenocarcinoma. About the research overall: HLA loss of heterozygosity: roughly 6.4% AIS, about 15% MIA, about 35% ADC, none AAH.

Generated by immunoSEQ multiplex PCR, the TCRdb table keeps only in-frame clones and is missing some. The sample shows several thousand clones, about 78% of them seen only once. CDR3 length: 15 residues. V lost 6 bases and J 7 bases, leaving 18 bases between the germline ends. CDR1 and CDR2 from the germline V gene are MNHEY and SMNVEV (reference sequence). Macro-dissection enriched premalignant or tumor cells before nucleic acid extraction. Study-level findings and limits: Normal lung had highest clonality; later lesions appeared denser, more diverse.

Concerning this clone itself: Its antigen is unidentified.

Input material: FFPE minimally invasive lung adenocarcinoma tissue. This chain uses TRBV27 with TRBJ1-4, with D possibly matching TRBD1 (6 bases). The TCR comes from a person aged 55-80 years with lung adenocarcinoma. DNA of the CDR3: TGTGCCAGCAGACGCAATACAGGGTCGAGTGAAAAACTGTTTTTT. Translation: CASRRNTGSSEKLFF.